These 12 T cell receptor beta chains share one sample of origin, sequenced in a study of blood T cell repertoires in COVID-19. TCRdb's table, derived via immunoSEQ multiplex PCR, lists solely in-frame clones and lacks some. Among under 300,000 clones listed, around 83% were seen once. The material sequenced was peripheral blood. These receptors all come from a woman between 40 and 50 years old who had recovered from COVID-19.

On this clone itself: Other DNA variants within this sample encode the same CDR3. The chain couples TRBV5-1 to TRBJ1-1, with 9 nucleotides matching TRBD1. The V gene end was trimmed by 2 bases and the J gene end by 1 base; junction bases not matched to a gene: 0. CDR1 and CDR2 from the germline V gene are SGHRS and YFSETQ. The CDR3 has 14 residues. DNA for the CDR3: TGCGCCAGCAGCTTACAGGGGGCGAACACTGAAGCTTTCTTT. It encodes CASSLQGANTEAFF.

This clone has just one count. The genes are TRBV11-3 and TRBJ1-1, with D hard to call. CDR1 and CDR2 (germline): SGHNT, YENEEA. The CDR3 consists of 15 residues. V gave up 4 bases and J gave up 1 base, with 13 bases separating them. CDR3 nucleotide sequence: TGTGCCAGCAGCTCACGCCGACAACAGAACACTGAAGCTTTCTTT. Translated: CASSSRRQQNTEAFF.

V usage is TRBV3-1 (or the pseudogene TRBV3-2) and J usage is TRBJ2-1; possibly TRBD2 for D (7 bases). This CDR3 has 15 amino acids. In germline, CDR1 is LGHDT, CDR2 YNNKEL (reference sequence). V was cut by 1 base and J by 9 bases, with 16 bases left in between. The CDR3 nucleotides read TGTGCCAGCAGCCAAGGAACCGGGGGGCAGGTTGAGCAGTTCTTC. This codes for CASSQGTGGQVEQFF.

A few counts support this clone. The identical CDR3 is also encoded by other nucleotide sequences in the sample. The CDR3 here is CAWSVLREKLFF. The CDR3 bases are TGTGCCTGGAGTGTATTGCGGGAAAAACTGTTTTTT. This rearrangement joins TRBV30 to TRBJ1-4, with D hard to call. Germline-derived CDR1 and CDR2 are GTSNPN and SVGIG (reference sequence). The CDR3 length is 12 residues. Trimming cost V 0 bases and J 8 bases, with 7 bases left between them.

This rearrangement joins TRBV19 to TRBJ1-1; D gene ambiguous. Germline CDR1 and CDR2: LNHDA and SQIVND (reference sequence). With 3 bases removed from V and 1 base from J, the gap between germline ends came to 9 bases. The CDR3 has 14 amino acids. The CDR3 nucleotides are TGTGCCAGTAGTATTCGAGGAGGGAACACTGAAGCTTTCTTT. It specifies CASSIRGGNTEAFF.

The V gene is TRBV6-5, the J gene TRBJ2-1, with D possibly being TRBD1 (6 bases). The CDR3 is 12 residues long. Germline lookup yields CDR1 MNHEY and CDR2 SVGAGI. V lost 5 bases and J lost 10, with 12 bases in between. CDR3 residues: CASSTRTGEQFF. CDR3 bases: TGTGCCAGCAGTACGAGAACAGGGGAGCAGTTCTTC.

This chain uses TRBV11-3 with TRBJ2-3, with D perhaps TRBD1 (6 bases). CDR3 size: 16 residues. V lost 2 bases, J lost 0 bases, and 12 bases lay in between. CDR1 SGHNT and CDR2 YENEEA come from the germline V gene. This chain's CDR3 is CASSLTWTASTDTQYF. The CDR3 nucleotides are TGTGCCAGCAGCTTAACCTGGACAGCTAGCACAGATACGCAGTATTTT.

This clone was seen only a few times. The chain recombines TRBV30 with TRBJ1-2; D gene uncertain. This CDR3 contains 11 residues. With 3 bases removed from V and 8 bases from J, the gap between germline ends came to 10 bases. Germline V gene data show CDR1 as GTSNPN and CDR2 as SVGIG (reference sequence). The CDR3 protein is CAWRSPWGYTF. In DNA, the CDR3 is TGTGCCTGGAGGAGTCCCTGGGGCTACACCTTC.

This chain connects TRBV5-1 to TRBJ1-1, with TRBD1 as a possible D gene (5 bases). The CDR3 spans 14 residues. Deletions cut 0 bases from V and 8 bases from J, with 14 bases between. Germline loops: CDR1 SGHRS, CDR2 YFSETQ. CDR3 nucleotides: TGCGCCAGCAGCTTGGGACCGAGTCGGGGGGAAGCTTTCTTT. This gives the protein CASSLGPSRGEAFF.

The chain is built from TRBV5-1 and TRBJ2-7, with TRBD1 identical over 8 bases. The CDR3 runs to 16 residues. Germline CDR1 SGHRS, CDR2 YFSETQ. Unmatched junction bases numbered 6, after V lost 0 bases and J lost 1 base. The CDR3 DNA is TGCGCCAGCAGCTTGGCCATTAACAGGGGGTCCTACGAGCAGTACTTC. Protein product: CASSLAINRGSYEQYF.

This clone was counted only a few times. CDR3 loop: CASSSAGGLGSPLHF. The CDR3 DNA reads TGTGCCAGCAGCTCAGCGGGGGGACTCGGTTCACCCCTCCACTTT. This chain uses TRBV5-4 with TRBJ1-6; D perhaps matches TRBD1 (5 bases). Between the trimmed V and J ends, which lost 3 bases and 9 bases, there was a span of 16 bases. The CDR3 spans 15 residues. Germline V gene data show CDR1 as SGHNT and CDR2 as YYREEE (reference sequence).

V gene TRBV10-3 combines with J gene TRBJ2-7; 9 bases are shared with TRBD2. The germline V gene encodes CDR1 ENHRY and CDR2 SYGVKD. V lost 2 bases to trimming and J lost 0 bases; unmatched junction nucleotides: 2. CDR3 size: 15 residues. The CDR3 region is CAISELAGSSYEQYF. DNA of the CDR3: TGTGCCATCAGTGAGCTAGCGGGGAGCTCCTACGAGCAGTACTTC.